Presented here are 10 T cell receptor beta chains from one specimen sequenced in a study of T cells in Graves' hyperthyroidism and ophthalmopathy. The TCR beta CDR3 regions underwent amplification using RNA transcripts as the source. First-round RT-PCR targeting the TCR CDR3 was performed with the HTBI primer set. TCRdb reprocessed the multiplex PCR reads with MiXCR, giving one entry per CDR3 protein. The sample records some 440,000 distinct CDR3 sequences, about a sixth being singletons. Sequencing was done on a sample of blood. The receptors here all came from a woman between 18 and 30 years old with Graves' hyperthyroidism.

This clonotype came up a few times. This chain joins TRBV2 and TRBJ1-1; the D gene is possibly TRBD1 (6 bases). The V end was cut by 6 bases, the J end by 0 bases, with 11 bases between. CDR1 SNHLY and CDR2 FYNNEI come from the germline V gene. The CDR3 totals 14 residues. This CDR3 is CASRYRAVNTEAFF. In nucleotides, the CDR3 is TGTGCCAGCAGATACAGGGCGGTGAACACTGAAGCTTTCTTT.

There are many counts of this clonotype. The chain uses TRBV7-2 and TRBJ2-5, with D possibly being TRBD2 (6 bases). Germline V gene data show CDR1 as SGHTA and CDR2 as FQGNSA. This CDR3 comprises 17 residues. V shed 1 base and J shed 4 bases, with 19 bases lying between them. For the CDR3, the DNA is TGTGCCAGCAGCTTAGGGTCCTCTCTAGCGTACCGAGAGACCCAGTACTTC. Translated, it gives CASSLGSSLAYRETQYF.

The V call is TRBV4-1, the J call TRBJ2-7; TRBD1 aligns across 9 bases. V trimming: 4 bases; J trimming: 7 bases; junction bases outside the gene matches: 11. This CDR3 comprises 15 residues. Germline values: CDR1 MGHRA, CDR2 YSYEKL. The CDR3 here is CASSRGRGTGIEQYF. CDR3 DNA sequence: TGCGCCAGCAGCCGCGGACGGGGGACAGGGATTGAGCAGTACTTC.

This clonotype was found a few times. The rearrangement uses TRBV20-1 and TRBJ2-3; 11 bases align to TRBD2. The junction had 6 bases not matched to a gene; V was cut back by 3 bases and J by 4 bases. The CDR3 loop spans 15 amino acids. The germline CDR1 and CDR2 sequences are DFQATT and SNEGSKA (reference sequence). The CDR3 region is CSASFGLAGPDTQYF. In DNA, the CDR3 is TGCAGTGCTAGCTTCGGACTAGCGGGCCCAGATACGCAGTATTTT.

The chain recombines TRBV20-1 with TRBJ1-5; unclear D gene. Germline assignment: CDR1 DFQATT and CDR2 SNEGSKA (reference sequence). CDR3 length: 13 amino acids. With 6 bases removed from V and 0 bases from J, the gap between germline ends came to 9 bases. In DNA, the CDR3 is TGCAGTGCGGGCAGAAATAGCAATCAGCCCCAGCATTTT. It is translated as CSAGRNSNQPQHF.

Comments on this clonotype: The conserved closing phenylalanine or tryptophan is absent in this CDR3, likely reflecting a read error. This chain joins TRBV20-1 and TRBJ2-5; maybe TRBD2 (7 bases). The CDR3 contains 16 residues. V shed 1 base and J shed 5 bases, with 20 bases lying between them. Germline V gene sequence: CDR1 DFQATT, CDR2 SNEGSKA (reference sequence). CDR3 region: CSARGYGGGARETQYL. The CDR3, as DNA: TGCAGTGCTAGAGGTTACGGTGGGGGGGCCCGTGAGACCCAGTACCTC.

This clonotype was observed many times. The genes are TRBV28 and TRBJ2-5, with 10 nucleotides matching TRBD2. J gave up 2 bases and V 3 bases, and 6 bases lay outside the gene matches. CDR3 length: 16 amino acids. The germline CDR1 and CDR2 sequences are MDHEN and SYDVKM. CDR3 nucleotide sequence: TGTGCCAGCAGTTTCAGGGCTAGCGGGAGACAAGAGACCCAGTACTTC. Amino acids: CASSFRASGRQETQYF.

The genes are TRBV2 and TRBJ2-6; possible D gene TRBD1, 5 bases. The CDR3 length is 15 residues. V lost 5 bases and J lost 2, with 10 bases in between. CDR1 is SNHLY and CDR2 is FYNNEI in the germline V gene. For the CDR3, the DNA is TGTGCCAGCAGTATTGGGGCCCCTGGGGCCAACGTCCTGACTTTC. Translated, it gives CASSIGAPGANVLTF.

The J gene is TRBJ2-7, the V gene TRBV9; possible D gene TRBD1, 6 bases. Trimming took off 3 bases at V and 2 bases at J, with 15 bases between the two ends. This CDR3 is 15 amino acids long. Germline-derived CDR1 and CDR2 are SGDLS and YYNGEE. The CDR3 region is CASSASSTGTYEQYF. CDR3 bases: TGTGCCAGCAGCGCTTCGTCGACAGGTACCTACGAGCAGTACTTC.

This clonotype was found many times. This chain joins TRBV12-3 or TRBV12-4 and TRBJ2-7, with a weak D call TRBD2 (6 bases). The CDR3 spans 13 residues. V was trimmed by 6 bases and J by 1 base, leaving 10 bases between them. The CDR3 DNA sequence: TGTGCCAGCAGGTCCGGGACTTCCTACGAGCAGTACTTC. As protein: CASRSGTSYEQYF.